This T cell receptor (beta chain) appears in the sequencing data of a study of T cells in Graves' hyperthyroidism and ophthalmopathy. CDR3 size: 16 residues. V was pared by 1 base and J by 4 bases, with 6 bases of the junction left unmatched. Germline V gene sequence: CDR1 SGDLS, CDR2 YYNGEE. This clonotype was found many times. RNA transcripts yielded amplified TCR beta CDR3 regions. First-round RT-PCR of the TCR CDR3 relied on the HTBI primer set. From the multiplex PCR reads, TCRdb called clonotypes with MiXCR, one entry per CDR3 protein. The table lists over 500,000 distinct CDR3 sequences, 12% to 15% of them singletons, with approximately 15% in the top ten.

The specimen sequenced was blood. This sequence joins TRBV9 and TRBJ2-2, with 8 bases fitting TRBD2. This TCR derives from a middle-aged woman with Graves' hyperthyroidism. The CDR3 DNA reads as TGTGCCAGCAGCGTAAGTCTAGCGGGCGTCACCGGGGAGCTGTTTTTT. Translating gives CASSVSLAGVTGELFF.